This T cell receptor beta chain appears in the sequencing data of a study of PD-1 blockade in classical Hodgkin lymphoma (TCRdb year 2020). Looking at the study overall: Nivolumab dosing was 3 mg/kg intravenously every 2 weeks, continuing until either disease progression or unacceptable toxicity. To define a peripheral blood immune signature of response to PD-1 blockade in classical Hodgkin lymphoma, the study combined TCR beta sequencing with CyTOF. Findings and caveats that apply to the study as a whole: The study was limited to a single clinical trial cohort, and causes of repertoire differences, possibly disease activity or prior therapy, remained undefined. Among trial patients, those achieving complete response had baseline diversity similar to that of newly diagnosed patients, while diversity was significantly lower in partial responders and progressors. Newly diagnosed patients were reported to have lower baseline TCR diversity than healthy donors, and relapsed/refractory patients were reported to have lower baseline TCR diversity still. Lower diversity was observed in patients in whom nivolumab was started less than 1 year after ASCT, and these patients were excluded from later analyses so that confounding by immune reconstitution would be avoided. CD4+ but not CD8+ TCR diversity rose significantly by C4D1 (p=0.0027 vs p=0.16), most apparent in complete responders (p=0.02).

As concerns this clone: Its antigen remains unidentified. It has no much larger one-base neighbor in the sample; base qualities were not kept.

Read against the paper, the sample's time point label means: cycle 1 day 1 (C1D1), immediately before nivolumab initiation. All trial patients had relapsed after autologous stem cell transplantation, with cohorts A, B and C differing in prior brentuximab vedotin exposure. CD8+ T cells were purified from thawed PBMCs by magnetic negative selection with a Miltenyi CD8+ T cell isolation kit. A total of over 50 patients with relapsed/refractory classical Hodgkin lymphoma made up the trial cohort, and each patient's best overall response was complete response, partial response or progressive disease. Single-agent nivolumab was administered to trial patients in the multi-cohort phase II CheckMate 205 trial. An independent review committee assessed best overall response by applying the 2007 International Working Group response criteria. Trial PBMCs were collected just before the start of nivolumab (C1D1) and during therapy at cycle 2 day 1 and cycle 4 day 1. Peripheral blood was collected in 8 mL Vacutainer Cell Preparation Tubes, from which PBMCs were isolated by centrifugation and then cryopreserved. Purified CD4+ and CD8+ fractions were prepared only for cases where an additional PBMC sample was available. Magnetically labelled cells were removed on LS columns in a quadroMACS separator, and the flow-through was collected as the purified fraction.

The germline V gene provides CDR1 SGHVS and CDR2 FNYEAQ. Trimmed from V: 5 bases; trimmed from J: 2 bases; junction bases lacking a gene match: 14. The CDR3 spans 17 residues, from the cysteine through the phenylalanine. Of all the DNA, just the CDR3 is kept, 51 bases in frame from base 1. Genomic DNA was isolated using the Qiagen DNeasy kit from unsorted PBMCs as well as from negatively selected CD4+ and CD8+ fractions. Amplification of TCR beta CDR3 regions was done by immunoSEQ multiplex PCR with primers that anneal to V and J segments. A synthetic immune receptor repertoire was used to minimize amplification bias, and any remaining bias was removed computationally after sequencing. In the authors' own workflow: Repertoire diversity was quantified as the Shannon entropy index using custom Python scripts. The unsorted, CD4+ and CD8+ repertoires were each analyzed separately, with the exception of combined analyses, where CD4+ and CD8+ sequences were merged in silico. A clone was considered expanded if an increase in frequency of at least 2-fold after treatment relative to C1D1 was found, and a pseudocount of 0.5 was applied to clones undetected at baseline. Singleton clones were defined as clones with 0 or 1 copy at C1D1, and non-singleton clones were defined as clones with 2 or more copies. Clones expanded in unsorted samples were assigned a CD4+, CD8+ or unknown annotation through matching of protein sequences in sorted samples from the same patient. Wilcoxon tests on paired samples were used to test diversity changes from C1D1 to C4D1. TCRdb re-hosts the immuneACCESS table, in-frame sequences only. Its copies lack some clones; in the studies checked, an unresolved V gene accounts for under half of them, and the cause for the rest is not known. V and J calls and clone size follow that table, whereas D and trimming were derived from the DNA. The sample profile shows 8,000 or so clones; around 84% of them were found once. 22% of the sample belongs to the ten largest clones.

Here the chain combines TRBV7-6 and TRBJ2-7, with 8 bases in between that match TRBD1. This specimen was CD8+ T cells from blood, taken at baseline. The clonotype originates from a human donor with classical Hodgkin lymphoma. The CDR3 is CASSPTSGGAYPYEQYF. The DNA reads as follows: TGTGCCAGCAGCCCAACCTCAGGGGGCGCATATCCCTACGAGCAGTACTTC.